This TCR beta chain was sequenced in a study of metastatic and nonmetastatic thyroid tumors. About the research overall: It was across blood and tumor or nodule tissue from malignant and benign thyroid patients that repertoires were compared.

Original handling: In papillary thyroid cancer, a distant-metastasis classifier was built using CDR3 differences across clinicopathological groups. Using MiXCR, TCRdb reanalyzed the PCR reads. TCRdb's processing, not the authors', yielded these V and J calls. The sample has approximately 17,000 clones, 25% seen once; the top ten hold 15%. Trimming took 5 bases from V and 3 from J, leaving 12 bases between them. Germline-derived CDR1 and CDR2 are MNHNS and SASEGT. This CDR3 comprises 14 residues. A remark on this clone: The antigen is unknown.

Study results and limitations: Compared with benign nodules, malignant thyroid tumors were reported to have significantly higher TCR beta diversity in both blood and tumor.

All patients were treatment-naive before thyroid surgery. The rearrangement links TRBV6-1 to TRBJ2-3; no definite D call. Sequencing used adjacent normal tissue. This TCR was recovered from a female donor with papillary thyroid cancer or a benign thyroid nodule (not recorded which). Some clones in this sample may be carry-over from other donors' samples. CDR3 sequence reads: CASSTAHATDTQYF. CDR3 DNA sequence: TGTGCCAGCAGTACAGCCCATGCTACAGATACGCAGTATTTT.